A selection of T cell receptor beta chains follows, all from one sample in a study of molecular identifiers for immune sequencing clone quantification. TCRdb ran MiXCR on the PCR reads and lists one entry per CDR3 protein. This sample has approximately 630,000 distinct CDR3 sequences, with less than 30% found just once. The material sequenced was naive CD8+ T cells from blood, with Jurkat cell RNA spiked in. These TCRs come from a human donor in good health. Some libraries in this study had Jurkat cell RNA spiked in. Each CDR3 is given with its conserved first and last residue. The D gene is left open where the match is weak. Clone size, where shown, is once, few, many, or a class for clones that have expanded.

clone_size	v_call	d_call	j_call	cdr3_aa	cdr3_nt
many	TRBV20-1	NA	TRBJ2-3	CSEGADTQYF	TGCAGTGAGGGGGCAGATACGCAGTATTTT
many	TRBV20-1	TRBD2	TRBJ2-1	CSARDPPSGDNEQFF	TGCAGTGCTAGAGATCCTCCTAGCGGGGATAATGAGCAGTTCTTC
NA	TRBV28	NA	TRBJ1-1	CASSLWGGIEAFF	TGTGCCAGCAGTTTATGGGGCGGGATTGAAGCTTTCTTT
once	TRBV28	NA	TRBJ1-5	CASRYLGGDQPQHF	TGTGCCAGCAGGTACCTCGGGGGTGATCAGCCCCAGCATTTT
many	TRBV7-9	NA	TRBJ1-1	CASSIRDPTENEAFF	TGTGCCAGCAGCATAAGGGACCCGACAGAGAATGAAGCTTTCTTT
few	TRBV4-3	TRBD1	TRBJ2-1	CASSQRQGAPSEQFF	TGCGCCAGCAGCCAAAGACAGGGGGCACCCAGTGAGCAGTTCTTC
NA	TRBV10-1	NA	TRBJ2-7	CASSDSLSYEQYF	TGCGCCAGCAGTGATAGCCTATCCTACGAGCAGTACTTC
NA	TRBV7-7	TRBD2	TRBJ2-1	CASSPRLAASNEQFF	TGTGCTAGCAGCCCCCGACTAGCAGCCAGCAATGAGCAGTTCTTC
many	TRBV30	NA	TRBJ1-1	CAWSVGVLTEAFF	TGTGCCTGGAGTGTTGGGGTACTCACTGAAGCTTTCTTT
few	TRBV6-5	NA	TRBJ1-6	CASSFRVGAYNSPLHF	TGTGCCAGCAGTTTCAGAGTCGGTGCCTATAATTCACCCCTCCACTTT
once	TRBV27	NA	TRBJ2-7	CASSSSGGYAYEQYF	TGTGCCAGCAGTTCTTCAGGCGGTTACGCCTACGAGCAGTACTTC
NA	TRBV6-2/TRBV6-3	NA	TRBJ2-4	CASAPAGLLNIQYF	TGTGCCAGTGCCCCGGCGGGCCTCTTAAACATTCAGTACTTC
few	TRBV2	NA	TRBJ2-2	CASCRGGTGELFF	TGTGCCAGTTGCAGGGGTGGCACCGGGGAGCTGTTTTTT
NA	TRBV6-6	TRBD1	TRBJ2-1	CASSAPGQVANSYNEQFF	TGTGCCAGCAGTGCTCCGGGACAGGTGGCTAACTCCTACAATGAGCAGTTCTTC
NA	TRBV24-1	TRBD2	TRBJ2-1	CATSDSSGSVYEQFF	TGTGCCACCAGTGATTCTAGCGGGAGTGTCTATGAGCAGTTCTTC
NA	TRBV7-3	TRBD1	TRBJ2-3	CASSSTGLSTDTLYF	TGTGCCAGCAGCTCGACAGGGCTCAGCACAGATACGCTGTATTTT
many	TRBV5-6	NA	TRBJ1-1	CASSLILSAEAFF	TGTGCCAGCAGCTTGATTTTAAGCGCTGAAGCTTTCTTT
few	TRBV7-2	TRBD1	TRBJ1-2	CASSLSSYRGTNYGYTF	TGTGCCAGCAGCTTATCGTCCTACAGGGGAACTAACTATGGCTACACCTTC
many	TRBV27	NA	TRBJ1-5	CASSLSGRGGQPQHF	TGTGCCAGCAGTTTATCAGGGAGGGGTGGCCAGCCCCAGCATTTT
NA	TRBV10-3	TRBD1	TRBJ2-3	CAIREETGVSADTQYF	TGTGCCATCAGAGAGGAGACAGGGGTGAGTGCAGATACGCAGTATTTT
NA	TRBV7-9	NA	TRBJ1-4	CASSLAYGGEGEKLFF	TGTGCCAGCAGCTTAGCGTATGGGGGAGAGGGCGAAAAACTGTTTTTT
many	TRBV3-1	NA	TRBJ1-1	CASSLGAGVEAFF	TGTGCCAGCAGCCTAGGGGCCGGGGTTGAAGCTTTCTTT
many	TRBV7-9	NA	TRBJ2-2	CASSLAGQNTGELFF	TGTGCCAGCAGCTTAGCGGGACAAAACACCGGGGAGCTGTTTTTT
NA	TRBV5-8	TRBD2	TRBJ2-3	CASSTGLAYTDTQYF	TGTGCCAGCAGCACCGGACTAGCTTACACAGATACGCAGTATTTT
many	TRBV6-1	NA	TRBJ2-7	CASSEFPDSSYEQYF	TGTGCCAGCAGTGAGTTTCCGGACAGCTCCTACGAGCAGTACTTC
few	TRBV11-2	TRBD2	TRBJ2-3	CASSPIAGAADTQYF	TGTGCCAGCAGCCCGATAGCGGGAGCCGCAGATACGCAGTATTTT
few	TRBV7-9	NA	TRBJ2-6	CASSHRETGYSGANVLTF	TGTGCCAGCAGCCATAGGGAAACTGGTTACTCTGGGGCCAACGTCCTGACTTTC
NA	TRBV27	NA	TRBJ2-7	CASSLSPTGPYEQYF	TGTGCCAGCAGTTTATCTCCGACCGGTCCCTACGAGCAGTACTTC
NA	TRBV19	NA	TRBJ2-5	CASSPGTRGETQYF	TGTGCCAGTAGTCCCGGGACACGTGGGGAGACCCAGTACTTC
NA	TRBV30	NA	TRBJ1-1	CAWRDVWDEAFF	TGTGCCTGGAGAGATGTTTGGGACGAAGCTTTCTTT
NA	TRBV7-8	NA	TRBJ2-5	CASSFSSAETQYF	TGTGCCAGCAGCTTCTCTAGCGCTGAGACCCAGTACTTC
NA	TRBV28	NA	TRBJ1-2	CASSWGLSGGCGYTF	TGTGCCAGCAGTTGGGGGTTGAGTGGAGGGTGTGGCTACACCTTC
NA	TRBV7-9	NA	TRBJ1-4	CASSPTSGEEKLFF	TGTGCCAGCAGCCCCACCTCGGGCGAGGAAAAACTGTTTTTT
NA	TRBV6-6	TRBD1	TRBJ2-1	CASRSDREFYNEQFF	TGTGCCAGCAGAAGTGACAGGGAATTCTACAATGAGCAGTTCTTC
NA	TRBV27	NA	TRBJ2-3	CASSSVLMQASTDTQYF	TGTGCCAGCAGTTCGGTACTGATGCAGGCAAGCACAGATACGCAGTATTTT
NA	TRBV5-1	NA	TRBJ2-7	CASSLLIGAREQYF	TGCGCCAGCAGCTTGTTGATAGGGGCCAGGGAGCAGTACTTC
few	TRBV12-3/TRBV12-4	TRBD2	TRBJ2-2	CASSYLAGTNTGELFF	TGTGCCAGCAGTTATCTAGCGGGGACGAACACCGGGGAGCTGTTTTTT
NA	TRBV12-3/TRBV12-4	TRBD1	TRBJ2-7	CASSLTTGGGEQYF	TGTGCCAGCAGTTTGACCACAGGGGGTGGCGAGCAGTACTTC
few	TRBV6-2/TRBV6-3	TRBD1	TRBJ2-6	CASSETGVTTSGANVLTF	TGTGCCAGCAGTGAGACAGGGGTCACAACCTCTGGGGCCAACGTCCTGACTTTC
NA	TRBV5-1	NA	TRBJ2-1	CASSWVGQGLYNEQSF	TGCGCCAGCAGCTGGGTCGGGCAGGGTTTATACAATGAGCAGTCCTTC
few	TRBV29-1	NA	TRBJ2-7	CSVESEGYEQYF	TGCAGCGTTGAATCGGAAGGGTACGAGCAGTACTTC
many	TRBV4-1	TRBD2	TRBJ2-5	CASSQGLALQETQYF	TGCGCCAGCAGCCAAGGACTAGCGCTCCAAGAGACCCAGTACTTC
NA	TRBV18	TRBD2	TRBJ2-1	CAGSTPTSGAYNEQFF	TGTGCCGGCTCAACGCCGACTAGCGGAGCCTACAATGAGCAGTTCTTC
many	TRBV11-2	NA	TRBJ2-7	CASSLVAAGYEQYF	TGTGCCAGCAGCTTAGTGGCAGCCGGGTACGAGCAGTACTTC
NA	TRBV5-1	NA	TRBJ2-7	CASRFSPGPTYAPSF	TGCGCCAGCCGCTTCTCGCCCGGACCCACCTACGCGCCGTCCTTC
few	TRBV5-4	TRBD2	TRBJ2-2	CASSSTSVGGELFF	TGTGCCAGCAGCTCGACTAGCGTGGGCGGGGAGCTGTTTTTT
few	TRBV2	NA	TRBJ1-5	CASSEAGPGSNQPQHF	TGTGCCAGCAGTGAAGCAGGGCCGGGGAGCAATCAGCCCCAGCATTTT
many	TRBV7-9	NA	TRBJ1-1	CASSYKNTEAFF	TGTGCCAGCAGCTATAAGAACACTGAAGCTTTCTTT
NA	TRBV18	NA	TRBJ1-1	CASSPLDSMNTEAIF	TGTGCCAGCTCACCACTGGATTCCATGAACACTGAAGCTATCTTT
NA	TRBV20-1	NA	TRBJ2-7	CSARGGGTESYEQYF	TGCAGTGCTAGAGGGGGAGGGACAGAGAGCTACGAGCAGTACTTC
NA	TRBV7-9	NA	TRBJ2-7	CASSPPGRQEQYF	TGTGCCAGCAGCCCACCGGGCAGGCAAGAGCAGTACTTC
once	TRBV9	NA	TRBJ2-3	CARSWVGGGPDTQYF	TGTGCCCGCTCGTGGGTCGGGGGCGGGCCAGATACGCAGTATTTT
few	TRBV6-2/TRBV6-3	NA	TRBJ1-4	CASSRTGGRLFF	TGTGCCAGCAGCCGAACGGGGGGGAGGCTGTTTTTT
NA	TRBV5-4	NA	TRBJ2-3	CASNLSGVSTDTQYF	TGTGCCAGCAACCTCAGCGGAGTTAGCACAGATACGCAGTATTTT
few	TRBV7-9	NA	TRBJ1-5	CASSSDIISGQPQHF	TGTGCCAGCAGCTCCGATATAATTAGCGGGCAGCCCCAGCATTTT
NA	TRBV6-1	NA	TRBJ2-7	CASSARPEQYF	TGTGCCAGCAGTGCCCGACCTGAGCAGTACTTC
few	TRBV19	NA	TRBJ1-5	CASSIGQPQHF	TGTGCCAGTAGTATCGGTCAGCCCCAGCATTTT
many	TRBV7-6	TRBD2	TRBJ2-3	CASSAGVAGGTDTQYF	TGTGCCAGCAGCGCGGGGGTAGCGGGAGGCACAGATACGCAGTATTTT
NA	TRBV20-1	NA	TRBJ2-3	CSAREGITQYF	TGCAGTGCTAGGGAGGGTATCACGCAGTATTTT
NA	TRBV27	TRBD1	TRBJ1-1	CASSITRGGTEAFF	TGTGCCAGCAGTATCACCAGGGGGGGCACTGAAGCTTTCTTT